These 24 T cell receptor beta chains originate from one sample sequenced in a study of technical replicates of blood from a few donors. The method was immunoSEQ multiplex PCR; TCRdb's version includes in-frame clones alone and lacks a portion of them. Of some 68,000 clones listed, 92% are singletons. Sequences were obtained from T cells isolated from PBMCs. All receptors derive from a human donor in good health.

The DNA of the CDR3 is TGTGCCATCAGTGGCAGACAGGGGACGGATCAGCCCCAGCATTTT. Protein: CAISGRQGTDQPQHF. This sequence joins TRBV10-3 and TRBJ1-5; 8 nucleotides align to TRBD1. V lost 4 bases and J lost 5; bases outside the gene matches: 7. Germline V gene lookup returns CDR1 ENHRY and CDR2 SYGVKD. The CDR3 has 15 amino acids.

This sequence joins TRBV7-9 and TRBJ2-1; TRBD2 is a possible D gene (5 bases). The germline gives CDR1 SEHNR, CDR2 FQNEAQ (reference sequence). V lost 5 bases and J 8 bases, leaving 16 bases between the germline ends. CDR3 size: 14 residues. The CDR3 coding sequence is TGTGCCAGCAGCACTCACGGGGTGTTGGATGAGCAGTTCTTC. It encodes CASSTHGVLDEQFF. Filled out from reference TRBV7-9 and TRBJ2-1, the complete variable domain reads DTGVSQNPRHKITKRGQNVTFRCDPISEHNRLYWYRQTLGQGPEFLTYFQNEAQLEKSRLLSDRFSAERPKGSFSTLEIQRTEQGDSAMYLCASSTHGVLDEQFFGPGTRLTVL.

The chain joins TRBV6-4 to TRBJ2-3; D call uncertain. Trimming cost V 7 bases and J 0 bases, with 11 bases left between them. The germline V gene has CDR1 MRHNA and CDR2 SNTAGT. The CDR3 consists of 14 residues. CDR3 amino acids: CASIFWRSTDTQYF. As DNA, the CDR3 is TGTGCCAGCATATTTTGGCGGAGCACAGATACGCAGTATTTT.

The CDR3 DNA follows: TGTGCCAGCAGCGGGATAGGTGGGGGGGACTACAATGAGCAGTTCTTC. Its translation: CASSGIGGGDYNEQFF. The chain uses TRBV7-3 and TRBJ2-1; TRBD2 matches 7 bases. Germline V gene lookup returns CDR1 SGHTA and CDR2 FQGTGA. With 5 bases clipped from V and 3 bases from J, the junction kept 10 bases outside the gene matches. The CDR3 spans 16 residues.

V is TRBV5-1 and J is TRBJ1-4; D is ambiguous. Trimming took off 5 bases at V and 0 bases at J, with 5 bases between the two ends. The CDR3 consists of 13 residues. Germline V gene data show CDR1 as SGHRS and CDR2 as YFSETQ. CDR3 nucleotides: TGCGCCAGCAGAGACTCAACTAATGAAAAACTGTTTTTT. As protein: CASRDSTNEKLFF.

The chain recombines TRBV27 with TRBJ1-1; perhaps TRBD1 as D (6 bases). This CDR3 spans 15 amino acids. Trimming removed 7 bases from V and 4 bases from J, with 19 bases in between. Per germline, CDR1 MNHEY and CDR2 SMNVEV (reference sequence). This chain's CDR3 is CASKPARGASTEAFF. Here the CDR3 DNA reads TGTGCCAGCAAACCTGCCCGGGGGGCGAGCACTGAAGCTTTCTTT.

The CDR3: CASSSILERQEPYEQYF. The DNA for the CDR3 is TGTGCCAGCAGCTCGATATTGGAGAGACAGGAGCCCTACGAGCAGTACTTC. The gene calls are TRBV11-2 and TRBJ2-7; perhaps TRBD1 as D (6 bases). Germline V gene sequence: CDR1 SGHAT, CDR2 FQNNGV. CDR3 size: 17 residues. Deletions cut 4 bases from V and 2 bases from J, with 21 bases between.

This clone was recorded once. The V call is TRBV10-3, the J call TRBJ1-2, with D hard to call. There are 11 residues in the CDR3. The germline V gene has CDR1 ENHRY and CDR2 SYGVKD. V was clipped by 3 bases and J by 6 bases, with 5 bases between them. The CDR3 here is CAISDLDGYTF. The CDR3 DNA is TGTGCCATCAGTGATCTTGATGGCTACACCTTC.

The gene calls are TRBV27 and TRBJ1-1, with a weak D call TRBD1 (6 bases). V lost 8 bases, J lost 5 bases, and 9 bases lay in between. The CDR3 has 11 amino acids. Germline V gene sequence: CDR1 MNHEY, CDR2 SMNVEV (reference sequence). The CDR3 coding sequence is TGTGCCAGCGGGAGGGGGACTGAAGCTTTCTTT. It yields the protein CASGRGTEAFF.

This clone was observed once. V and J are TRBV6-1 and TRBJ1-1; no clear D gene. Germline CDR1 reads MNHNS; CDR2 reads SASEGT. Trimming took 1 base from V and 4 from J, leaving 10 bases between them. The length of the CDR3 is 14 residues. The CDR3: CASSEVVPGTEAFF. The DNA of the CDR3 is TGTGCCAGCAGTGAAGTGGTCCCCGGCACTGAAGCTTTCTTT.

J is TRBJ2-2 and V is TRBV4-1; 9 nucleotides agree with TRBD1. This CDR3 has 16 amino acids. Losses at the gene ends were 1 base for V and 3 bases for J; bases not matched to a gene: 3. Looked up from germline, CDR1 is MGHRA and CDR2 is YSYEKL. The CDR3 region is CASSQARQGDTGELFF. CDR3 DNA: TGCGCCAGCAGCCAAGCCCGACAGGGGGACACCGGGGAGCTGTTTTTT.

The chain joins TRBV9 to TRBJ2-1; D perhaps matches TRBD1 (7 bases). Germline V gene sequence: CDR1 SGDLS, CDR2 YYNGEE. The germline V and J ends were trimmed by 6 bases and 7 bases, with 17 bases remaining between them. This CDR3 has 14 amino acids. CDR3 residues: CASTRGTDINEQFF. The CDR3 bases are TGTGCCAGCACCCGCGGGACAGATATTAATGAGCAGTTCTTC.

The rearrangement joins TRBV6-6 to TRBJ2-3; 12 bases are a match to TRBD2. This CDR3 is built from 14 residues. CDR1 is MNHNY and CDR2 is SVGAGI in the germline V gene (reference sequence). Losses at the gene ends were 9 bases for V and 7 bases for J; bases not matched to a gene: 8. The CDR3 reads CASIRLAGEYTQYF. For the CDR3, the DNA is TGTGCCAGTATTAGACTAGCGGGAGAATATACGCAGTATTTT.

The rearrangement links TRBV6-5 to TRBJ1-1; D gene unclear. V lost 0 bases, J lost 0 bases, and 11 bases lay in between. CDR1 MNHEY and CDR2 SVGAGI come from the germline V gene. The CDR3 extends over 16 amino acids. Written as DNA, the CDR3 is TGTGCCAGCAGTTACTCGGGAGACCAGATGAACACTGAAGCTTTCTTT. It specifies CASSYSGDQMNTEAFF.

This rearrangement joins TRBV6-1 to TRBJ2-7; D is possibly TRBD1 (6 bases). Looked up from germline, CDR1 is MNHNS and CDR2 is SASEGT. The CDR3 is 16 amino acids. Trimming cost V 1 base and J 1 base, with 14 bases left between them. The CDR3 here is CASSEVGQGLSYEQYF. The CDR3 DNA sequence: TGTGCCAGCAGTGAAGTTGGGCAGGGGCTTTCCTACGAGCAGTACTTC.

The chain carries TRBV13 and TRBJ2-5; 10 bases are a match to TRBD1. This CDR3 is built from 18 residues. CDR1 is PRHDT, CDR2 FYEKMQ, per germline (reference sequence). V shed 1 base and J 5 bases; nucleotides not matched to a gene: 13. CDR3 DNA sequence: TGTGCCAGCAGCTTAGAGGGACAGGGGCCATCCATGGAGGAGACCCAGTACTTC. Residues: CASSLEGQGPSMEETQYF. The variable domain in full, completed from reference TRBV13 and TRBJ2-5, reads AAGVIQSPRHLIKEKRETATLKCYPIPRHDTVYWYQQGPGQDPQFLISFYEKMQSDKGSIPDRFSAQQFSDYHSELNMSSLELGDSALYFCASSLEGQGPSMEETQYFGPGTRLLVL.

The J gene is TRBJ1-2, the V gene TRBV5-1; 8 nucleotides align to TRBD1. V gave up 4 bases and J gave up 4 bases; unmatched junction bases: 9. There are 15 residues in the CDR3. Germline V gene lookup returns CDR1 SGHRS and CDR2 YFSETQ. The CDR3 coding sequence is TGCGCCAGCAGCGACCCCACAGGGGGGGGCTATGGCTACACCTTC. This codes for CASSDPTGGGYGYTF. Supplemented by reference TRBV5-1 and TRBJ1-2, the full variable domain reads KAGVTQTPRYLIKTRGQQVTLSCSPISGHRSVSWYQQTPGQGLQFLFEYFSETQRNKGNFPGRFSGRQFSNSRSEMNVSTLELGDSALYLCASSDPTGGGYGYTFGSGTRLTVV.

The rearrangement uses TRBV29-1 and TRBJ1-1; the D is unclear. With 6 bases removed from V and 8 bases from J, the gap between germline ends came to 13 bases. The V gene's germline CDR1 is SQVTM and CDR2 ANQGSEA. This CDR3 has 11 amino acids. The CDR3 loop reads CSVVSTEEAFF. CDR3 nucleotide sequence: TGCAGCGTAGTATCCACTGAAGAAGCTTTCTTT.

The V gene is TRBV7-2, the J gene TRBJ2-5; D is possibly TRBD2 (5 bases). This CDR3 spans 15 amino acids. V was cut by 6 bases and J by 5 bases, with 19 bases left in between. Germline V gene sequence: CDR1 SGHTA, CDR2 FQGNSA. CDR3 in amino acids: CASSSLGRREETQYF. The CDR3 DNA follows: TGTGCCAGCAGTTCCTTGGGTCGTAGGGAGGAGACCCAGTACTTC.

This clone was observed once. The rearrangement uses TRBV5-1 and TRBJ2-6, with D perhaps matching TRBD2 (5 bases). The CDR3 covers 14 residues. V shed 4 bases and J shed 0 bases, with 5 bases lying between them. Per germline, CDR1 SGHRS and CDR2 YFSETQ. DNA for the CDR3: TGCGCCAGCAGCCGGGACTCTGGGGCCAACGTCCTGACTTTC. Protein: CASSRDSGANVLTF.

The chain employs TRBV5-6 and TRBJ2-7, with a weak D call TRBD2 (5 bases). The V gene's germline CDR1 is SGHDT and CDR2 YYEEEE. Trimming removed 4 bases at V and 2 bases at J, with 13 bases between. The CDR3 spans 14 residues. The CDR3 region has the DNA TGTGCCAGCAGCCACGGAGGCGCCCCCTACGAGCAGTACTTC. This sequence encodes CASSHGGAPYEQYF.

The V and J genes are TRBV21-1 and TRBJ1-1; whether TRBD1, the table's D call, matches the DNA was not checked. TRBV21-1 is marked as a pseudogene. The CDR3 extends over 15 amino acids. The CDR3 nucleotides read TGTGCCAGCAGCAAAGTAGACAGGGGCGCCACTGAAGCTTTCTTT. Its protein product is CASSKVDRGATEAFF.

The gene calls are TRBV5-4 and TRBJ1-1; tentative D call: TRBD1 (6 bases). The CDR3 has 14 residues. CDR1 is SGHNT and CDR2 is YYREEE in the germline V gene (reference sequence). V lost 3 bases to trimming and J lost 1 base, with 10 bases between them. CDR3 DNA: TGTGCCAGCAGCTCGGACAGCTGGAACACTGAAGCTTTCTTT. Amino acids: CASSSDSWNTEAFF.

The gene calls are TRBV2 and TRBJ2-1, with 12 bases lining up with TRBD2. The V and J ends lost 5 bases and 4 bases, in that order; junction bases with no gene match: 3. This CDR3 region has 15 residues. Germline V gives CDR1 SNHLY, CDR2 FYNNEI. For the CDR3, the DNA is TGTGCCAGCAGTCGACTAGCGGGAGCGTACAATGAGCAGTTCTTC. Its translation: CASSRLAGAYNEQFF.